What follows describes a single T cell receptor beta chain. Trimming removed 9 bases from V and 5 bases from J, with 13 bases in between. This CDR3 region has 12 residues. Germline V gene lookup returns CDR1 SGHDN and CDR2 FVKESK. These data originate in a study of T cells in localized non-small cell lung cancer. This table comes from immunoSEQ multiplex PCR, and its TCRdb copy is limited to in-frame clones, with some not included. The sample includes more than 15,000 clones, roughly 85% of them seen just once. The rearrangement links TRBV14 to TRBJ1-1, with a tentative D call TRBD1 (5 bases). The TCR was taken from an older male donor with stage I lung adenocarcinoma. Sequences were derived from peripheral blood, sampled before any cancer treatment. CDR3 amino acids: CASGTMGTEAFF. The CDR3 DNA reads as TGTGCCAGTGGGACGATGGGGACTGAAGCTTTCTTT.